Below, 11 T cell receptor beta chains from the same sample are listed, as sequenced in a study of regulatory and conventional T cells in RAG deficiency. The method was immunoSEQ multiplex PCR; TCRdb's version includes in-frame clones alone and lacks a portion of them. The data contain around 33,000 clones, over 80% of them singletons. The same data also went into a second study, on regulatory T cells. That work contributes: Amplification used 52 TRBV primers and 13 TRBJ primers.

Sequencing was done on a sample of CD8+ T cells sorted from blood. Receptor source: a human donor in good health.

V usage is TRBV18 and J usage is TRBJ2-1; perhaps D is TRBD1 or TRBD2 (6 bases each). The germline V gene encodes CDR1 KGHSH and CDR2 LQKENI. V dropped 6 bases and J dropped 6 bases, with 15 bases sitting between them. This CDR3 comprises 14 residues. The CDR3 is CASSQGTSGNEQFF. The CDR3, as DNA: TGTGCCAGCTCCCAGGGGACTTCCGGCAATGAGCAGTTCTTC.

This clone was observed a single time. The gene calls are TRBV16 and TRBJ2-7, with unresolved D. Deletions cut 4 bases from V and 2 bases from J, with 9 bases between. The CDR3 consists of 13 residues. CDR1 is KGHSY, CDR2 FQNENV, per germline. CDR3 coding DNA: TGTGCCAGCAGCCCAAAAAGGGCCTACGAGCAGTACTTC. Translated: CASSPKRAYEQYF.

This chain links TRBV4-1 with TRBJ1-1; maybe TRBD1 (5 bases). Trimming cost V 0 bases and J 0 bases, with 11 bases left between them. The CDR3 loop spans 16 amino acids. CDR1 and CDR2 from the germline V gene are MGHRA and YSYEKL. In DNA form, the CDR3 reads TGCGCCAGCAGCCAAGACGGAACAGGAATGAACACTGAAGCTTTCTTT. The encoded protein is CASSQDGTGMNTEAFF.

CDR3 DNA: TGTGCCAGCAGCTTTGGGAGGGGGGGCAATGAGCAGTTCTTC. Protein: CASSFGRGGNEQFF. The chain combines TRBV13 with TRBJ2-1; D may be TRBD2 (7 bases). CDR1 and CDR2 (germline): PRHDT, FYEKMQ (reference sequence). V was pared by 3 bases and J by 6 bases, with 12 bases between. The CDR3 contains 14 residues.

This chain links TRBV19 with TRBJ1-5, with D perhaps TRBD1 (6 bases). Germline V gene sequence: CDR1 LNHDA, CDR2 SQIVND (reference sequence). Trimming stripped 7 bases from V and 2 bases from J, with 15 bases between. CDR3 length: 15 residues. Here the CDR3 reads CASNAPRGGNQPQHF. The CDR3 DNA is TGTGCCAGTAATGCTCCCAGGGGTGGCAATCAGCCCCAGCATTTT.

This CDR3 reads CASSQDSLAGANIQYF. DNA of the CDR3: TGTGCCAGCAGCCAAGATTCACTAGCGGGGGCTAACATTCAGTACTTC. This rearrangement joins TRBV4-2 to TRBJ2-4; 11 bases align to TRBD2. V was pared by 0 bases and J by 7 bases, with 5 bases of the junction left unmatched. From germline, CDR1 is LGHNA and CDR2 YNFKEQ. The CDR3 length is 16 residues.

V gene TRBV5-1 combines with J gene TRBJ1-6; TRBD1 aligns across 8 bases. Per the germline V gene, CDR1 is SGHRS and CDR2 is YFSETQ. V gave up 6 bases and J gave up 10 bases; unmatched junction bases: 15. There are 16 residues in the CDR3. CDR3 residues: CASTNHRQGSRSPLHF. In DNA form, the CDR3 reads TGCGCCAGCACCAACCACCGACAGGGGTCACGCTCACCCCTCCACTTT.

V usage is TRBV2 and J usage is TRBJ1-1; maybe TRBD1 (6 bases). Germline V gene lookup returns CDR1 SNHLY and CDR2 FYNNEI. The CDR3 spans 13 residues. V lost 7 bases and J 6 bases, leaving 15 bases between the germline ends. As DNA, the CDR3 is TGTGCCAGCACTACAGGGTTAATCGCTGAAGCTTTCTTT. It is translated as CASTTGLIAEAFF.

The CDR3 loop is CASSYSSGIYNEQFF. CDR3 DNA: TGTGCCAGCAGTTACTCGTCGGGGATCTACAATGAGCAGTTCTTC. The chain joins TRBV6-5 to TRBJ2-1; D perhaps matches TRBD2 (5 bases). This CDR3 is built from 15 residues. Germline V gives CDR1 MNHEY, CDR2 SVGAGI. V was trimmed by 0 bases and J by 3 bases, leaving 9 bases between them.

The V call is TRBV7-3, the J call TRBJ2-2; 7 bases agree with TRBD2. J was trimmed by 0 bases and V by 1 base; bases with no gene match: 11. The germline gives CDR1 SGHTA, CDR2 FQGTGA. This CDR3 is built from 19 residues. CDR3 nucleotides: TGTGCCAGCAGCTTAAATCCTCCGGGAGGAGTCGCGAACACCGGGGAGCTGTTTTTT. Protein product: CASSLNPPGGVANTGELFF.

The gene calls are TRBV5-6 and TRBJ1-3, with 10 bases lining up with TRBD1. Per germline, CDR1 SGHDT and CDR2 YYEEEE. The CDR3 totals 14 residues. The trim removed 4 bases at V and 9 bases at J, leaving 7 bases unmatched. The CDR3 reads CASSAGTGVFTIYF. The CDR3 DNA follows: TGTGCCAGCAGCGCCGGGACAGGGGTGTTCACCATATATTTT.